The table lists the clone carrying this TCR beta chain with a few counts. The V gene's germline CDR1 is LNHDA and CDR2 SQIVND (reference sequence). This CDR3 has 15 amino acids. V shed 7 bases and J 6 bases; nucleotides not matched to a gene: 9. These data belong to a study of beta chain features in type 1 diabetes. Overall study context: Patients shared similar age, gender and cell yields with healthy donors.

The investigators reverse transcribed all of the isolated RNA, so they sequenced expressed TCRB transcripts. Assay used: immunoSEQ multiplex PCR; TCRdb lists only in-frame clones, some missing. The repertoire holds 300,000 to 350,000 clones, with roughly 8% as singletons. The sample comprised central memory CD4+ T cells from blood. The receptor's source is a woman younger than 30 in good health. The chain recombines TRBV19 with TRBJ2-1; 10 bases fit TRBD2. The CDR3 sequence is CASKVESSGSNEQFF. In DNA, the CDR3 is TGTGCCAGTAAGGTAGAGTCTAGCGGGAGCAATGAGCAGTTCTTC. Using reference TRBV19 and TRBJ2-1 for the parts outside the CDR3, the full variable domain is DGGITQSPKYLFRKEGQNVTLSCEQNLNHDAMYWYRQDPGQGLRLIYYSQIVNDFQKGDIAEGYSVSREKKESFPLTVTSAQKNPTAFYLCASKVESSGSNEQFFGPGTRLTVL.